This TCR beta chain appears in the sequencing data of a study of T cell changes during pregnancy in multiple sclerosis. The length of the CDR3 is 15 residues. The germline gives CDR1 SNHLY, CDR2 FYNNEI. The junction had 6 bases not matched to a gene; V was cut back by 1 base and J by 5 bases. TCRdb keeps only in-frame clones here, not all; method: immunoSEQ multiplex PCR. The data hold 91,000 or so clones, with approximately 92% observed a single time. The genes are TRBV2 and TRBJ2-5, with TRBD1 identical over 8 bases. The clonotype was recovered from a female donor with multiple sclerosis, enrolled in a pregnancy study. Material: peripheral blood, obtained after pregnancy. CDR3 sequence (DNA): TGTGCCAGCAGTGAAGTTCAGGGGGCGGGGGAGACCCAGTACTTC. Translation: CASSEVQGAGETQYF.